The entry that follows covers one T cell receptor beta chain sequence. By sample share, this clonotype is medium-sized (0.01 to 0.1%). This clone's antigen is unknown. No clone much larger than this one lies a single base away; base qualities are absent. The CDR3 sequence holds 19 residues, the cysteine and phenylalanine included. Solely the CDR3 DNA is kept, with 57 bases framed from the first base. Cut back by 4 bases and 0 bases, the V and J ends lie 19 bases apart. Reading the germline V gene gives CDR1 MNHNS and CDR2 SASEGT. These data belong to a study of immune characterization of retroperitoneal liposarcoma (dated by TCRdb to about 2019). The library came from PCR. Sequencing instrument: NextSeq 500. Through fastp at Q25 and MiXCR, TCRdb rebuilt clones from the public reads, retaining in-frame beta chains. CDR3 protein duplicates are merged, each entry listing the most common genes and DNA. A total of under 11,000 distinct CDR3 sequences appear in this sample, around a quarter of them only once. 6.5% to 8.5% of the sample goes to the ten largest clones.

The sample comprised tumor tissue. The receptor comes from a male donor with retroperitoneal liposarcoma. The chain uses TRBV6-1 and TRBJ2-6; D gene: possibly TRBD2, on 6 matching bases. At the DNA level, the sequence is TGTGCCAGCAGTGTCCTGGCCGGGAGTCTTAGCTCTGGGGCCAACGTCCTGACTTTC. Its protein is CASSVLAGSLSSGANVLTF.